This TCR beta chain was identified during a study of blood T cell repertoires in COVID-19. Original processing methods: Estimated nucleated cell counts came from reference gene primer amplification. The method was immunoSEQ multiplex PCR; TCRdb's version includes in-frame clones alone and lacks a portion of them. The V and J calls and clone size are taken from that table; D and trimming were inferred from the DNA. Of approximately 100,000 clones detected, around nine tenths appear once; the ten largest clones hold 3% to 3.5%. This clone was counted a single time. Germline V gives CDR1 LNHDA, CDR2 SQIVND (reference sequence). V was clipped by 5 bases and J by 2 bases; unmatched bases: 4. The CDR3 sequence is 15 residues long.

Specimen: peripheral blood. The chain carries TRBV19 and TRBJ2-3; 10 nucleotides align to TRBD1. The source of this sequence is a human donor in a cohort sampled during active COVID-19. CDR3: CASSRQGAFTDTQYF. The CDR3 DNA is TGTGCCAGTAGTCGACAGGGGGCCTTCACAGATACGCAGTATTTT.